This TCR beta chain derives from a study of post-analysis software for immune sequencing data. About the study: Disease courses included relapsing-remitting, secondary progressive and progressive-relapsing multiple sclerosis. Study outcomes and limitations: Multiple sclerosis patients showed significantly lower normalized Chao1 diversity than controls did. Controls showed lower frequencies than patients for roughly five TRBV segments, and TRBV5-6, TRBV5-1 and TRBV20-1 were among these.

Every TCR beta cDNA library bore unique molecular identifiers. Between roughly 1 and 10 million T cells gave rise to some 520,000 cDNA molecules. A single record per CDR3 protein comes from TCRdb applying MiXCR to the PCR reads. This repertoire shows roughly 700,000 distinct CDR3 sequences, 25% to 30% found once; its top ten account for approximately 0.6%. Trimming removed 5 bases from V and 0 bases from J; junction bases left unmatched: 15. Germline loops: CDR1 SGHAT, CDR2 FQNNGV. The CDR3 runs 18 residues. As to this clonotype: The antigen is unknown.

The source of this sequence is a girl under 18 with multiple sclerosis. The chain is built from TRBV11-2 and TRBJ2-7; 8 nucleotides match TRBD1. Material for sequencing was blood. The CDR3 loop is CASSPDPKTGVSSYEQYF. DNA of the CDR3: TGTGCCAGCAGCCCGGACCCAAAGACAGGGGTTAGCTCCTACGAGCAGTACTTC. Based on the CDR3 plus reference TRBV11-2 and TRBJ2-7, the full variable domain is EAGVAQSPRYKIIEKRQSVAFWCNPISGHATLYWYQQILGQGPKLLIQFQNNGVVDDSQLPKDRFSAERLKGVDSTLKIQPAKLEDSAVYLCASSPDPKTGVSSYEQYFGPGTRLTVT.